The rows below give T cell receptor beta chains drawn from one sample of a study of T-cell reconstitution after alpha-beta-depleted transplantation in children. Each CDR3 protein gets one entry after TCRdb re-called the PCR reads with MiXCR. The data contain around 670,000 distinct CDR3 sequences, over 10% of them singletons. The source was PBMCs, collected before TCRalphabeta/CD19-depleted stem cell transplant. The receptors derive from a girl aged 2-10 years with congenital amegakaryocytic thrombocytopenia, due to receive a stem cell transplant. Both conserved end residues are part of each CDR3. A D gene is named only where the DNA matches it firmly. Clone size is given for some rows only: seen once, a few or many times, or a class if the clone is expanded.

v_call	j_call	d_call	clone_size	cdr3_aa	cdr3_nt
TRBV10-3	TRBJ1-3	-	-	CAISESGSPRSGNTIYF	TGTGCCATCAGTGAGTCGGGAAGTCCGCGCTCTGGAAACACCATATATTTT
TRBV5-1	TRBJ1-6	-	few	CASSPNVVERYNSPLHF	TGCGCCAGCAGCCCGAACGTCGTGGAGAGGTATAATTCACCCCTCCACTTT
TRBV7-9	TRBJ1-1	-	-	CASSFIRESTEAFF	TGTGCCAGCAGCTTCATCAGGGAGTCCACTGAAGCTTTCTTT
TRBV20-1	TRBJ2-7	TRBD2	few	CSARGLAGGQLGEQYF	TGCAGTGCTAGAGGCCTAGCGGGAGGGCAATTAGGGGAGCAGTACTTC
TRBV7-6	TRBJ2-2	TRBD2	many	CASRIAGGPTGELFF	TGTGCCAGCAGGATAGCGGGAGGACCGACCGGGGAGCTGTTTTTT
TRBV20-1	TRBJ2-2	TRBD1	many	CSAEGADTNTGELFF	TGCAGTGCTGAGGGGGCAGACACGAACACCGGGGAGCTGTTTTTT
TRBV28	TRBJ2-2	TRBD2	-	CASSKGTLAGYHRELFF	TGTGCCAGCAGTAAGGGAACTCTAGCGGGGTATCACCGGGAGCTGTTTTTT
TRBV5-1	TRBJ2-1	TRBD1	few	CASSPARIGQVMNEQFF	TGCGCCAGCAGCCCAGCTCGGATCGGACAGGTAATGAATGAGCAGTTCTTC
TRBV12-3/TRBV12-4	TRBJ2-4	TRBD1	-	CASSNRDRGNSRNIQYF	TGTGCCAGCAGTAACAGGGACAGGGGCAACAGTCGGAACATTCAGTACTTC
TRBV18	TRBJ2-6	-	many	CASSVYSGANVLTF	TGTGCCAGCTCAGTTTACTCTGGGGCCAACGTCCTGACTTTC
TRBV5-1	TRBJ2-7	-	many	CASSFESGQQYF	TGCGCCAGCAGCTTTGAATCCGGGCAGCAGTACTTC
TRBV27	TRBJ1-5	-	-	CASSSVYSNQPQHF	TGTGCCAGCAGTTCGGTTTATAGCAATCAGCCCCAGCATTTT
TRBV28	TRBJ1-5	-	-	CASRYLRGGNQPQHF	TGTGCCAGCAGGTACTTACGAGGGGGCAATCAGCCCCAGCATTTT
TRBV12-3/TRBV12-4	TRBJ2-1	TRBD2	-	CASSLDIRLAGEPYNEQFF	TGTGCCAGCAGTTTAGATATAAGACTAGCGGGAGAGCCCTACAATGAGCAGTTCTTC
TRBV28	TRBJ2-6	-	many	CASSSQLVGANVLTF	TGTGCCAGCAGTTCACAGCTGGTTGGGGCCAACGTCCTGACTTTC
TRBV20-1	TRBJ1-4	-	many	CSARLGELFF	TGCAGTGCTAGGCTCGGGGAACTGTTTTTT
TRBV4-2	TRBJ2-1	-	few	CASSQDQEGLNEQFF	TGTGCCAGCAGCCAAGATCAGGAGGGCCTCAATGAGCAGTTCTTC
TRBV10-3	TRBJ2-7	-	-	CATMSGAYEQYF	TGTGCCACCATGTCGGGAGCCTACGAGCAGTACTTC
TRBV9	TRBJ2-1	-	few	CASSAEKSEQFF	TGTGCCAGCAGCGCCGAAAAAAGTGAGCAGTTCTTC
TRBV7-6	TRBJ2-1	TRBD2	many	CASSLYPLSGETNEQFF	TGTGCCAGCAGCTTATATCCCCTTAGCGGGGAGACGAATGAGCAGTTCTTC
TRBV5-5	TRBJ2-3	-	many	CASSLEPDPTDTQYF	TGTGCCAGCAGCTTGGAGCCGGACCCAACAGATACGCAGTATTTT
TRBV7-2	TRBJ2-2	TRBD2	-	CASSITGTSLNTGELFF	TGTGCCAGCAGCATTACCGGGACTAGCCTAAACACCGGGGAGCTGTTTTTT
TRBV7-2	TRBJ2-7	-	-	CASSLTGHEQYF	TGTGCCAGCAGCTTAACGGGCCACGAGCAGTACTTC
TRBV5-3	TRBJ2-7	-	many	CARSFSCTGFRYEQYF	TGTGCCAGAAGCTTCTCGTGTACAGGGTTTCGTTACGAGCAGTACTTC
TRBV20-1	TRBJ2-3	-	many	CSARDIATDTQYF	TGCAGTGCTAGAGATATAGCAACAGATACGCAGTATTTT
TRBV7-2	TRBJ1-6	TRBD1	few	CASSPGQVFSPLHF	TGTGCCAGCAGCCCAGGACAGGTTTTTTCACCCCTCCACTTT
TRBV4-1	TRBJ2-2	-	few	CASSQYGGLAQGTGELFF	TGCGCCAGCAGCCAATACGGAGGTCTAGCCCAAGGTACCGGGGAGCTGTTTTTT
TRBV20-1	TRBJ2-4	-	many	CSAHIPGTWDIQYF	TGCAGTGCTCACATCCCCGGGACATGGGACATTCAGTACTTC
TRBV10-3	TRBJ2-3	TRBD2	few	CAISDPSGSGDTQYF	TGTGCCATCAGTGACCCTAGCGGGAGTGGAGATACGCAGTATTTT
TRBV5-1	TRBJ2-1	-	-	CASSPRDGYNEQFF	TGCGCCAGCAGCCCACGGGACGGGTACAATGAGCAGTTCTTC
TRBV5-1	TRBJ2-1	-	-	CASSLVLRANSYNEQFF	TGCGCCAGCAGCTTGGTATTAAGGGCCAACTCCTACAATGAGCAGTTCTTC
TRBV20-1	TRBJ2-2	-	-	CSAGGGSNTGELFF	TGCAGTGCTGGTGGTGGGAGCAACACCGGGGAGCTGTTTTTT
TRBV7-2	TRBJ2-5	TRBD2	-	CASSPTTSPTQETQYF	TGTGCCAGCAGCCCGACGACTAGCCCAACCCAAGAGACCCAGTACTTC
TRBV5-1	TRBJ2-1	-	-	CASSLDPGYNEQFF	TGCGCCAGCAGCTTGGACCCAGGGTATAATGAGCAGTTCTTC
TRBV10-3	TRBJ2-7	-	-	CAATGGPSDSQYF	TGTGCCGCCACCGGGGGCCCATCGGATTCGCAGTACTTC
TRBV5-1	TRBJ1-3	-	-	CASTNGFERGNTIYF	TGCGCCAGCACCAATGGATTCGAAAGAGGAAACACCATATATTTT
TRBV28	TRBJ2-2	-	few	CASSFGVTHTGELFF	TGTGCCAGCAGTTTTGGGGTAACGCACACCGGGGAGCTGTTTTTT
TRBV28	TRBJ2-1	-	many	CASSVGTAYNEQFF	TGTGCCAGCAGTGTGGGGACGGCTTACAATGAGCAGTTCTTC
TRBV7-9	TRBJ2-1	TRBD1	many	CASSPGATGGNEQFF	TGTGCCAGCAGCCCCGGGGCTACAGGGGGGAATGAGCAGTTCTTC
TRBV14	TRBJ2-1	-	-	CASMVGHYNEQFF	TGTGCCAGCATGGTGGGTCACTACAATGAGCAGTTCTTC
TRBV20-1	TRBJ2-7	-	many	CSARGGKDYEQYF	TGCAGTGCTAGAGGTGGGAAGGACTACGAGCAGTACTTC
TRBV7-2	TRBJ2-5	-	few	CASILRGQETQYF	TGTGCCAGCATCCTCCGCGGACAAGAGACCCAGTACTTC
TRBV11-2	TRBJ1-2	TRBD1	-	CASSTWTNRGSPLGGYTF	TGTGCCAGCAGCACCTGGACCAACAGGGGGTCACCCCTGGGGGGCTACACCTTC
TRBV3-1	TRBJ2-4	-	many	CASSPTLRRNIQYF	TGTGCCAGCAGCCCTACACTAAGGCGGAACATTCAGTACTTC
TRBV7-9	TRBJ2-4	-	-	CASSSNRLGLAKNIQYF	TGTGCCAGCAGCTCCAACCGACTAGGTCTAGCCAAAAACATTCAGTACTTC
TRBV12-3/TRBV12-4	TRBJ2-1	-	-	CARTGRWLNDNEQFF	TGTGCCCGTACGGGCCGTTGGTTGAATGACAATGAGCAGTTCTTC
TRBV20-1	TRBJ2-3	TRBD2	many	CSAPLAGGVITTDTQYF	TGCAGTGCTCCTCTAGCGGGAGGGGTAATCACGACAGATACGCAGTATTTT
TRBV29-1	TRBJ2-1	TRBD2	many	CSVREVAEYNEQFF	TGCAGCGTTCGGGAGGTAGCGGAGTACAATGAGCAGTTCTTC
TRBV18	TRBJ2-1	-	-	CASSPDLFTEQFF	TGTGCCAGCTCACCGGACCTATTCACTGAGCAGTTCTTC
TRBV7-3	TRBJ2-1	-	many	CASSEKGGSYNEQFF	TGTGCCAGCAGCGAGAAAGGAGGCTCCTACAATGAGCAGTTCTTC
TRBV5-6	TRBJ2-7	TRBD2	-	CASSLGLAGFFYEQYF	TGTGCCAGCAGCTTGGGACTAGCGGGTTTTTTTTACGAGCAGTACTTC
TRBV20-1	TRBJ2-2	-	-	CTAKGSGNTGELFF	TGCACTGCAAAAGGGTCAGGAAACACCGGGGAGCTGTTTTTT
TRBV5-1	TRBJ2-2	-	-	CASSTSTGELFF	TGCGCCAGCAGCACGTCCACCGGGGAGCTGTTTTTT
TRBV20-1	TRBJ2-1	TRBD2	few	CSARDTGRGLSGEQFF	TGCAGTGCTAGAGATACGGGGAGGGGCCTCAGCGGGGAGCAGTTCTTC
TRBV6-1	TRBJ1-6	-	few	CASSPSVDSPLHF	TGTGCCAGCAGTCCGTCGGTAGATTCACCCCTCCACTTT